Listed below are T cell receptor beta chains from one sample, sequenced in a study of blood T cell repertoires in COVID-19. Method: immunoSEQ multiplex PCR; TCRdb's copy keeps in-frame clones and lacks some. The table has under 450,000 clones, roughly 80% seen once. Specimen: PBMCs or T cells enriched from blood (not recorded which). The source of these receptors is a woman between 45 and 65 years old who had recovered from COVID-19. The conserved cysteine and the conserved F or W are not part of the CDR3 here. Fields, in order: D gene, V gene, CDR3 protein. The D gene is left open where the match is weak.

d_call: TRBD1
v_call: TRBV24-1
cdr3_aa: ATSVLGQDYEQY

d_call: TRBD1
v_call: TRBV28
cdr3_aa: ASSLWGQGHGNTIY

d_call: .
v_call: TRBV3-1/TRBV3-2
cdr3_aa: ASSRDSATTRETQY

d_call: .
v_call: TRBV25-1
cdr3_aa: ASSGETRSPYEQY

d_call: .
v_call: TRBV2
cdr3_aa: ASSDWQGNGYT

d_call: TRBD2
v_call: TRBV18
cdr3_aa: ASSPTSGGADTQY

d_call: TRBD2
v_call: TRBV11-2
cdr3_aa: ASSLTLASGFSYNEQF

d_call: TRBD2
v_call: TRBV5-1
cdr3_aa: ASSQLAGDAFEQF

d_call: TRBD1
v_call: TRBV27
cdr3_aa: ASSSRTGGEENTEAF

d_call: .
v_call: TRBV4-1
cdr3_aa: ASSQVGGGFQETQY

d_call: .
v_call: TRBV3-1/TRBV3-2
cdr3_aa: ASSLEGRYGYT

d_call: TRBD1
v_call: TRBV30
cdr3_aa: AWRPGTASPEQY

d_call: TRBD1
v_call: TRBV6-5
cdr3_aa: ASSSTGGYTEAF

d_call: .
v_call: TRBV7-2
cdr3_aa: ASSRNGRQGNEKLF

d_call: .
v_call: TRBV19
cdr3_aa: ASNSPGQRYQPQH

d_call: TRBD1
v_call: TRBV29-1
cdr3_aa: SVGQGARDEQF

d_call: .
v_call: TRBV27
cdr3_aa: ASSLVAMSNYGYT

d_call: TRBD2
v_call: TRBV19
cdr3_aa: ASSIRSGRADTQY

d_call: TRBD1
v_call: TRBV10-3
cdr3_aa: AISIGQGLTVEQF

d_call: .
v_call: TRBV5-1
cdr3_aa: ASSLEAGRAGNTIY

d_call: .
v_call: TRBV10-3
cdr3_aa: AISAGYSDTQY

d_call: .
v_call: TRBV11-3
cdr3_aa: ASSPGVEIEQF

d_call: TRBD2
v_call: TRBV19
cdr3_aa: ASSLNSGGANTGELF

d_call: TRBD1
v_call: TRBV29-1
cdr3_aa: SVAGDRSSYEQY

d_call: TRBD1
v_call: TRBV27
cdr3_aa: ASRQGARGYT

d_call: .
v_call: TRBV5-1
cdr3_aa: ASSPDAGRSEKLF

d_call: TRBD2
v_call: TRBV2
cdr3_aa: ASTPVAGGQETQY